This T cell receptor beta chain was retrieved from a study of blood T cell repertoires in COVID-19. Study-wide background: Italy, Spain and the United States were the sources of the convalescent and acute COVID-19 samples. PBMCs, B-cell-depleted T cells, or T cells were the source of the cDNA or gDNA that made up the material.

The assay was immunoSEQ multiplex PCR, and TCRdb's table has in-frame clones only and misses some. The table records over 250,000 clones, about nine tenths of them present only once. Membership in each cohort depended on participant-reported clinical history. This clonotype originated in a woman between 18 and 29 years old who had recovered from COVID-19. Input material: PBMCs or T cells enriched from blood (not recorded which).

Here the CDR3 DNA reads TGTGCCAGCAGCCCCCTTATCCGTACAACAGATACGCAGTATTTT. Translated, it gives CASSPLIRTTDTQYF. This sequence joins TRBV7-9 and TRBJ2-3, with D unclear. The germline V gene encodes CDR1 SEHNR and CDR2 FQNEAQ (reference sequence). The length of the CDR3 is 15 residues. With 5 bases removed from V and 3 bases from J, the gap between germline ends came to 15 bases.